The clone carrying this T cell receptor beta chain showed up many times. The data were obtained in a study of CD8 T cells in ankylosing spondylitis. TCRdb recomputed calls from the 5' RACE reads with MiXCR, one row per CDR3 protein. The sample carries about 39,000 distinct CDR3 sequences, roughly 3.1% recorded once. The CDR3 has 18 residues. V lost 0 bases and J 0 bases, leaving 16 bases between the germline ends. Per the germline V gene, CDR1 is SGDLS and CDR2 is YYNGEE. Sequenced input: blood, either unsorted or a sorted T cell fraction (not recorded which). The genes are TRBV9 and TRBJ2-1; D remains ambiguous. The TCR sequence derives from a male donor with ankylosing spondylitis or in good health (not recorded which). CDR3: CASSVAGLGLSSYNEQFF. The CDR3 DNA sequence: TGTGCCAGCAGCGTAGCTGGTCTCGGATTAAGCTCCTACAATGAGCAGTTCTTC.